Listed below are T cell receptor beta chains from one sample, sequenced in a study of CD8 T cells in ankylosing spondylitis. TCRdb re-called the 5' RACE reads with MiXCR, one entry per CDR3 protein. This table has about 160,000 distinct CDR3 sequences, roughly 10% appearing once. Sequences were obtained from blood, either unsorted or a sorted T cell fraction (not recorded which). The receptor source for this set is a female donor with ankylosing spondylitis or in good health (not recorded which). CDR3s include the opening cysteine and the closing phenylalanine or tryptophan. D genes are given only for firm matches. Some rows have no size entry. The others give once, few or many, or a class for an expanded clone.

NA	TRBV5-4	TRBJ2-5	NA	TGTGCCAGCAAAGTACAAGAGACCCAGTACTTC	CASKVQETQYF
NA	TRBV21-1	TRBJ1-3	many	TGTGCCAGCAGCCCCGGGGTCGGAAACACCATATATTTT	CASSPGVGNTIYF
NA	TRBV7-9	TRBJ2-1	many	TGTGCCAGCAGGGCCGGGACTGTAAGCAATGAGCAGTTCTTC	CASRAGTVSNEQFF
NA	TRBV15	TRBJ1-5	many	TGTGCCACCAGCAGCCCTCAGGAGGCAGGTCAGCCCCAGCATTTT	CATSSPQEAGQPQHF
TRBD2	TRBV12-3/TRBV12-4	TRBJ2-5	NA	TGTGCCAGCAGTTTAAGGGGACTAGCGGGAGAAGAGACCCAGTACTTC	CASSLRGLAGEETQYF
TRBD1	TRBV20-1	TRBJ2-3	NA	TGCAGTGCTGTAGGACAGGAAGGCACAGATACGCAGTATTTT	CSAVGQEGTDTQYF
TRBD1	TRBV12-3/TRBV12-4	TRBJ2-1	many	TGTGCCAGCAACGCAGGGGGTAGCAAGTACAATGAGCAGTTCTTC	CASNAGGSKYNEQFF
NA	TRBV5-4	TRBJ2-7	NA	TGTGCCAGCAGCTTCGGGTTCTCCTACGAGCAGTACTTC	CASSFGFSYEQYF
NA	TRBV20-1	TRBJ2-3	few	TGCAGTGCTAGAGATAGTTTCCTAGTGTTGGTCCCCTCTAGCACAGATACGCAGTATTTT	CSARDSFLVLVPSSTDTQYF
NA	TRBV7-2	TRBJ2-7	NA	TGTGCCAGCAGCTTATTTAGCGAGTACGAGCAGTACTTC	CASSLFSEYEQYF
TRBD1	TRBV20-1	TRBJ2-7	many	TGCAGTGCTTTGGGACAGCAGATATCCTACGAGCAGTACTTC	CSALGQQISYEQYF
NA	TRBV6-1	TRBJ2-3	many	TGTGCCAGCACCCTAGGGGCGCCGACAGATACGCAGTATTTT	CASTLGAPTDTQYF
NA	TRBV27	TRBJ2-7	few	TGTGCCAGCAGTCCAGGGGGGCCCGAGCAGTACTTC	CASSPGGPEQYF
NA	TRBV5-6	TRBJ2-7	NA	TGTGCCAGCACCGGACGTTTGCGCTCCTACGAGCAGTACTTC	CASTGRLRSYEQYF
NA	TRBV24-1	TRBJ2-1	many	TGTGCCACCAGACAGGGTAATGAGCAGTTCTTC	CATRQGNEQFF
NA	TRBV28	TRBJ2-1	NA	TGTGCCAGCAGTTTACAGTCTAGCGATGAGCAGTTCTTC	CASSLQSSDEQFF
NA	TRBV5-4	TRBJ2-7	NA	TGTGCCAGCAGCTTAGGCAGCACTTCCTACGAGCAGTACTTC	CASSLGSTSYEQYF
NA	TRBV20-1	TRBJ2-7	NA	TGCAGTGCTAAGAGGTCGAGCGGAGCTTCCTACGAGCAGTACTTC	CSAKRSSGASYEQYF
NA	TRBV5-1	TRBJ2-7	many	TGCGCCAGCAGCTACGCGGAATCCTCCTACGAGCAGTACTTC	CASSYAESSYEQYF
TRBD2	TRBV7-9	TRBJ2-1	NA	TGTGCCATCAGCTTGAGGCTCCCCTTAAGGGGCGGGGGGACTGGGGATGAGCAGTTCTTC	CAISLRLPLRGGGTGDEQFF
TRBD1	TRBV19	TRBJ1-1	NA	TGTGCCAGTAGTTTCGGACAGGGAGGAGACACTGAAGCTTTCTTT	CASSFGQGGDTEAFF
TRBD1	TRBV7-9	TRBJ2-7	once	TGTGCCAGCAGCTTAGCTCAGGGGGCAAGGGACGAGCAGTACTTC	CASSLAQGARDEQYF
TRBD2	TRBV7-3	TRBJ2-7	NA	TGTGCCAGCGAAGGACTAGCGGAAGAAGGCTCCTACGAGCAGTACTTC	CASEGLAEEGSYEQYF
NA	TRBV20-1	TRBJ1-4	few	TGCAGTGCTTCCTCCGCCGGGGGAAAGAATGAAAAACTGTTTTTT	CSASSAGGKNEKLFF
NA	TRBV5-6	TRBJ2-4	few	TGTGCCAGCAGCTTGAACCAGGGGACCGGTGGGCAAAACATTCAGTACTTC	CASSLNQGTGGQNIQYF
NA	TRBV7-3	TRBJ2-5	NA	TGTGCCAGCCCCATGAGACGGAGTCAAGAGACCCAGTACTTC	CASPMRRSQETQYF
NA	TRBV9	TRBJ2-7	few	TGTGCCAGCAGCCCAGGACCAAATTCCTACGAGCAGTACTTC	CASSPGPNSYEQYF
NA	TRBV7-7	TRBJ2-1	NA	TGTGCTAGCAGCTTAGGCACCCCCGGAATCAATGAGCAGTTCTTC	CASSLGTPGINEQFF
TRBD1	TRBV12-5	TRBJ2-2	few	TGTGCTAGTGCCCCGGGACAGGGTATCACCGGGGAGCTGTTTTTT	CASAPGQGITGELFF
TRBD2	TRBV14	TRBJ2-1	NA	TGTGCCAGCAGCCAAGATTGGCGGGAGGTTGGCGATGAGCAGTTCTTC	CASSQDWREVGDEQFF
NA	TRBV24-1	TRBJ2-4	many	TGTGCCACCAGTGAGCCCGGGACATCCTCTGTCAAGTACTTC	CATSEPGTSSVKYF
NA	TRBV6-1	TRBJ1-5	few	TGTGCCAGCACCGCAACGGGGGGTCTGAGCAATCAGCCCCAGCATTTT	CASTATGGLSNQPQHF
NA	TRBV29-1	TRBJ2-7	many	TGCAGCGTGATGACCGGGACGGTCGCCTACGAGCAGTACTTC	CSVMTGTVAYEQYF
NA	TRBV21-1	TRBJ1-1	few	TGTGCCAGCAGCGGAACAGGCGTCGGGAAGGAGGAGGTTGAATTTGGAGCGACCACTGAAGCTTTCTTT	CASSGTGVGKEEVEFGATTEAFF
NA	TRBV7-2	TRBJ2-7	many	TGTGCCAGCAGCTCTCCTAACTACGAGCAGTACTTC	CASSSPNYEQYF
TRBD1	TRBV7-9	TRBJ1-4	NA	TGTGCCAGCAGCTTAGAAGGGGGCAGTTATAATGAAAAACTGTTTTTT	CASSLEGGSYNEKLFF
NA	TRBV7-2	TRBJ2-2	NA	TGTGCCAGCAGCCCGGGACCGTCGAACACCGGGGAGCTGTTTTTT	CASSPGPSNTGELFF
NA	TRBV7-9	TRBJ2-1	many	TGTGCCAGCAGCTTAGGACTTAAAGATAATGAGCAGTTCTTC	CASSLGLKDNEQFF
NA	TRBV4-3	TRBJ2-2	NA	TGCGCCAGCAGCCACCCCGCCGGGGAGCTGTTTTTT	CASSHPAGELFF
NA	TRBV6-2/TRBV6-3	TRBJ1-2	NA	TGTGCCAGCAGTCTTAGGACGGATCATGGCTACACCTTC	CASSLRTDHGYTF
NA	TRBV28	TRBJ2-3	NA	TGTGCCAGCAGTTCGACAGCCGACAATACGCAGTATTTT	CASSSTADNTQYF
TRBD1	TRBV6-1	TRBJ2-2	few	TGTGCCAGCAAGATGGGGGACAGGGAGACCGGGGAGCTGTTTTTT	CASKMGDRETGELFF
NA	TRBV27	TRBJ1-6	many	TGTGCCAGCAGGACAGGAGGGTCACCCCTCCACTTT	CASRTGGSPLHF
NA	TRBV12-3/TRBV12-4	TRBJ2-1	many	TGTGCCAGCAGTAGCATGGGGAGCAATGAGCAGTTCTTC	CASSSMGSNEQFF
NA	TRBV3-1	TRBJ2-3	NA	TGTGCCAGCAGCCACGACTACCCTCCCACAGATACGCAGTATTTT	CASSHDYPPTDTQYF
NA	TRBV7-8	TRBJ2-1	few	TGTGCCAGCGGACGGCGGGGGCGGGATGAGCAGTTCTTC	CASGRRGRDEQFF
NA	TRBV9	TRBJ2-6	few	TGTGCCAGCAGCGTAGAAGGGTTCTCTAGGGCCAACGTCCTGACTTTC	CASSVEGFSRANVLTF
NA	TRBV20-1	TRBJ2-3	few	TGCAGTGCTAGGGACAGCCCCGCAGATACGCAGTATTTT	CSARDSPADTQYF
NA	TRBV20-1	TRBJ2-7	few	TGCAGTCTGACAGTTCGGGAGCGGGACGAGCAGTACTTC	CSLTVRERDEQYF
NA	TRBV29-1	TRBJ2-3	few	TGCAGCGTTGTCGGGCTCAGCACAGATACGCAGTATTTT	CSVVGLSTDTQYF
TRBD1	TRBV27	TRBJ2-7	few	TGTGCCACTACCGGGACAGGCTCCTACGAGCAGTACTTC	CATTGTGSYEQYF
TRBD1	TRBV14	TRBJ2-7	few	TGTGCCAGCAGCGCACAGGGGCCGGGTAACTCCTACGAGCAGTACTTC	CASSAQGPGNSYEQYF
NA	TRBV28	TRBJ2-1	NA	TGTGCCAGCAGTTTTCGGAATCATGAGCAGTTCTTC	CASSFRNHEQFF
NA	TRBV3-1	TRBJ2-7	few	TGTGCCAGCAGTTCTCTCGGTTACGAGCAGTACTTC	CASSSLGYEQYF
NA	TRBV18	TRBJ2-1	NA	TGTGCCAGCTCACTCCCCGGCCCTAATGAGCAGTTCTTC	CASSLPGPNEQFF
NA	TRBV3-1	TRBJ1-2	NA	TGTGCCAGCAGCCAAGACGAGGGGATTGGATATGGCTACACCTTC	CASSQDEGIGYGYTF
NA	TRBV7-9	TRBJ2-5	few	TGTGCCAGCAGCTTAGGAGCGCGACCGCGTTGGACCCAGTACTTC	CASSLGARPRWTQYF
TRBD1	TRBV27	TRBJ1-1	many	TGTGCCACCTCAGGGGGAGGGTACACTGAAGCTTTCTTT	CATSGGGYTEAFF
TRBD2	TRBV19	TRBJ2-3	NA	TGTGCCAGTACCCTACTAGCGGGAGGACCAGATACGCAGTATTTT	CASTLLAGGPDTQYF
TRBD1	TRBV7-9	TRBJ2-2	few	TGTGCCAGCAGCTTTCCGGGACAGCCCACCGGGGAGCTGTTTTTT	CASSFPGQPTGELFF